What follows are 5 T cell receptor beta chains derived from one specimen sequenced in a study of T-cell reconstitution after alpha-beta-depleted transplantation in children. TCRbeta library construction was performed incorporating unique molecular identifiers. TCRdb re-called the PCR reads with MiXCR, one entry per CDR3 protein. The table lists about 24,000 distinct CDR3 sequences, under 13% of them singletons. The sample consisted of PBMCs from the stem cell graft donor, taken from the stem cell graft. The receptor set was obtained from a human donor who donated a stem cell graft to a child with chronic granulomatous disease.

This clonotype was seen many times. The chain uses TRBV6-5 and TRBJ1-1; tentatively, D is TRBD1 (5 bases). CDR3 length equals 14 residues. V was pared by 2 bases and J by 5 bases, with 12 bases between. Germline loops: CDR1 MNHEY, CDR2 SVGAGI. The DNA for the CDR3 is TGTGCCAGCAGTTACCGGGAGGGGAGGACTGAAGCTTTCTTT. This encodes CASSYREGRTEAFF.

This clonotype occurred many times. The chain uses TRBV28 and TRBJ2-7, with D possibly matching TRBD1 (5 bases). V shed 3 bases and J shed 3 bases, with 12 bases lying between them. Looked up from germline, CDR1 is MDHEN and CDR2 is SYDVKM. The CDR3 runs to 14 residues. CDR3 protein: CASSFRAFGYEQYF. CDR3 bases: TGTGCCAGCAGTTTCAGGGCCTTTGGCTACGAGCAGTACTTC.

By its share, this clonotype is medium-sized. The chain joins TRBV20-1 to TRBJ2-1, with D perhaps assigned TRBD1 or TRBD2 (5 bases each). The CDR3 is 14 amino acids. The V end lost 0 bases, the J end lost 10 bases, and 16 bases lay between the germline ends. Per the germline V gene, CDR1 is DFQATT and CDR2 is SNEGSKA (reference sequence). The CDR3 nucleotides are TGCAGTGCTAGAGATGGACACGGGACGAGGGAGCAGTTCTTC. Translated, it gives CSARDGHGTREQFF.

This clonotype was observed at least ten times. The genes are TRBV20-1 and TRBJ2-7; 8 nucleotides match TRBD2. V shed 6 bases and J 1 base; nucleotides not matched to a gene: 8. Germline CDR1 is DFQATT and CDR2 is SNEGSKA (reference sequence). This CDR3 has 14 amino acids. In DNA form, the CDR3 reads TGCAGTGCAACCTTAGCGGGGCTGTCCTACGAGCAGTACTTC. Translated, it gives CSATLAGLSYEQYF.

This clonotype was recorded many times. The J gene is TRBJ2-7, the V gene TRBV6-4, with a possible D match to TRBD1 (5 bases). Trimming stripped 3 bases from V and 2 bases from J, with 14 bases between. The germline gives CDR1 MRHNA, CDR2 SNTAGT. The CDR3 is 15 amino acids. The CDR3 loop reads CASSEWGEEAYEQYF. CDR3 sequence (DNA): TGTGCCAGCAGTGAGTGGGGCGAAGAAGCCTACGAGCAGTACTTC.